The 2 T cell receptor beta chains below come from one sample, sequenced in a study of regulatory T cells in long-lasting Graves disease. Stated time point: persistent/refractory GD, antithyroid drugs over 5 years with positive TRAb. The authors made the TCR library using RNA they extracted from PBMCs. Construction of the TCR beta libraries employed iRepertoire HTBI primers in conjunction with Arm-PCR of CDR3 regions. Each CDR3 protein is one row after TCRdb ran MiXCR on the multiplex PCR reads. The sample records 450,000 or so distinct CDR3 sequences, 20% being singletons. The sequencing here drew on peripheral blood mononuclear cells (PBMCs), taken when the disease was refractory, from a patient treated with antithyroid drugs. The receptor source for this set is a female donor with Graves disease.

This clonotype appeared many times. The V call is TRBV11-2, the J call TRBJ1-1, with 8 bases identical to TRBD1. Losses at the gene ends were 3 bases for V and 5 bases for J; bases not matched to a gene: 5. The CDR3 spans 14 residues. Germline CDR1 is SGHAT and CDR2 is FQNNGV. CDR3 sequence reads: CASSFDRGRTEAFF. CDR3 bases: TGTGCCAGCAGCTTTGACAGGGGTCGTACTGAAGCTTTCTTT.

This clonotype was recorded many times. This sequence joins TRBV28 and TRBJ2-5, with 9 nucleotides matching TRBD2. CDR1 is MDHEN, CDR2 SYDVKM, per germline. V lost 6 bases, J lost 5 bases, and 10 bases stayed unmatched. This CDR3 has 15 amino acids. The CDR3 coding sequence is TGTGCCAGCAGGGGCCGAGGGCTAGCGGGGGAGACCCAGTACTTC. Residues: CASRGRGLAGETQYF.